This T cell receptor beta chain was sequenced in a study of identical twins. Study-wide findings and caveats: Twin pairs had excess sharing that was weaker in beta out-of-frame sequences.

Trimming pared 2 bases from V and 3 bases from J, leaving 11 bases between. There are 14 residues in the CDR3. Germline CDR1 reads GTSNPN; CDR2 reads SVGIG (reference sequence). Carrying unique molecular identifiers, the cDNA also gained a universal primer site through template switching. TCRdb analysed the 5' RACE reads with MiXCR anew, one entry per CDR3 protein. The sample has about 700,000 distinct CDR3 sequences; 8.6% are singletons. On this clonotype: No antigen is known for it.

The same data also contributed to another study, on yellow fever vaccine responses in identical twins.

The sequenced sample consisted of PBMCs. This chain uses TRBV30 with TRBJ2-4; maybe TRBD1 (5 bases). This clonotype originated in a woman aged 18-29 years in good health. CDR3 loop: CAWSFDRNKNIQYF. CDR3 DNA: TGTGCCTGGAGTTTCGACAGAAACAAAAACATTCAGTACTTC. The complete variable domain, with remaining parts taken from reference TRBV30 and TRBJ2-4, reads SQTIHQWPATLVQPVGSPLSLECTVEGTSNPNLYWYRQAAGRGLQLLFYSVGIGQISSEVPQNLSASRPQDRQFILSSKKLLLSDSGFYLCAWSFDRNKNIQYFGAGTRLSVL.